A single sample is the source of the 11 T cell receptor beta chains below, sequenced in a study of siplizumab effects on memory and regulatory T cells. Here immunoSEQ multiplex PCR was the method, and the copy in TCRdb shows in-frame clones only, minus some. The sample includes some 110,000 clones, roughly 94% of them seen just once. Input material: non-Treg CD4+ T cells sorted from blood. The receptors derive from a human donor in good health.

The V and J genes are TRBV30 and TRBJ2-2; 7 bases fit TRBD1. The V gene end was trimmed by 0 bases and the J gene end by 2 bases; junction bases not matched to a gene: 3. The CDR3 has 15 residues. Germline CDR1 and CDR2: GTSNPN and SVGIG (reference sequence). The CDR3 DNA follows: TGTGCCTGGAGTGTCCGGGACAGAAACACCGGGGAGCTGTTTTTT. Its protein is CAWSVRDRNTGELFF.

The J gene is TRBJ2-5, the V gene TRBV11-2; D is perhaps TRBD2 (7 bases). Germline loops: CDR1 SGHAT, CDR2 FQNNGV. The CDR3 has 16 residues. Between the trimmed V and J ends, which lost 4 bases and 2 bases, there was a span of 17 bases. The CDR3 DNA sequence: TGTGCCAGCAGCTCGGACAGACTAGCAAAGCAAGAGACCCAGTACTTC. Translation: CASSSDRLAKQETQYF. The whole variable domain, filled in from reference TRBV11-2 and TRBJ2-5, reads EAGVAQSPRYKIIEKRQSVAFWCNPISGHATLYWYQQILGQGPKLLIQFQNNGVVDDSQLPKDRFSAERLKGVDSTLKIQPAKLEDSAVYLCASSSDRLAKQETQYFGPGTRLLVL.

The chain uses TRBV7-2 and TRBJ1-1; tentative D call: TRBD1 (6 bases). Per germline, CDR1 SGHTA and CDR2 FQGNSA. Trimming took off 4 bases at V and 3 bases at J, with 9 bases between the two ends. The CDR3 sequence is 13 residues long. CDR3 sequence (DNA): TGTGCCAGCAGCTCGGACAGTTACACTGAAGCTTTCTTT. This translates into CASSSDSYTEAFF.

The chain links TRBV9 to TRBJ2-7, with 8 bases lining up with TRBD2. The CDR3 extends over 16 amino acids. Trimming took 3 bases from V and 5 from J; bases not matched to a gene: 13. Per the germline V gene, CDR1 is SGDLS and CDR2 is YYNGEE. The CDR3 DNA sequence: TGTGCCAGCAGCGACCTCCGGGAGGGGCAAAGCCACGAGCAGTACTTC. Protein product: CASSDLREGQSHEQYF.

This chain links TRBV11-2 with TRBJ2-7; the match to TRBD2 covers 14 bases. CDR3 length: 15 residues. Germline V gene lookup returns CDR1 SGHAT and CDR2 FQNNGV. V trimming: 5 bases; J trimming: 3 bases; junction bases outside the gene matches: 3. The CDR3, as DNA: TGTGCCAGCAGCCGCGGGACTAGCGGGAGCTACGAGCAGTACTTC. Translation: CASSRGTSGSYEQYF.

V gene TRBV11-2 combines with J gene TRBJ2-3, with unresolved D. Germline-derived CDR1 and CDR2 are SGHAT and FQNNGV. The CDR3 sequence is 14 residues long. The germline V and J ends were trimmed by 1 base and 2 bases, with 7 bases remaining between them. CDR3 bases: TGTGCCAGCAGCTTAGTGGGGTACACAGATACGCAGTATTTT. Its protein product is CASSLVGYTDTQYF.

The V gene is TRBV7-2, the J gene TRBJ2-1; TRBD1 matches at 7 bases. V gave up 4 bases and J gave up 6 bases; unmatched junction bases: 0. From germline, CDR1 is SGHTA and CDR2 FQGNSA. The CDR3 is 12 residues long. This CDR3 reads CASSYRGNEQFF. The CDR3 DNA is TGTGCCAGCAGCTACAGGGGCAATGAGCAGTTCTTC.

The rearrangement links TRBV5-3 to TRBJ1-4, with TRBD1 matching over 8 bases. TRBV5-3 is recorded as an ORF, its role being uncertain. V was pared by 3 bases and J by 7 bases, with 11 bases of the junction left unmatched. This CDR3 is built from 16 residues. In nucleotides, the CDR3 is TGTGCCAGAAGCTCTATCAAGACAGGGGAATTTGAAAAACTGTTTTTT. Translating gives CARSSIKTGEFEKLFF.

The CDR3 here is CASSLDLRTSNEQFF. The CDR3 DNA reads as TGTGCCAGCAGCTTAGATCTCAGGACTAGCAATGAGCAGTTCTTC. The J gene is TRBJ2-1, the V gene TRBV11-2; 7 positions match TRBD2. CDR3 length: 15 amino acids. Germline trimming cut 0 bases from V and 6 bases from J; bases unmatched to any gene: 5. Germline V gives CDR1 SGHAT, CDR2 FQNNGV. The full variable domain, in which reference TRBV11-2 and TRBJ2-1 provide the parts outside the CDR3, is EAGVAQSPRYKIIEKRQSVAFWCNPISGHATLYWYQQILGQGPKLLIQFQNNGVVDDSQLPKDRFSAERLKGVDSTLKIQPAKLEDSAVYLCASSLDLRTSNEQFFGPGTRLTVL.

CDR3 coding DNA: TGCGCCAGCAGCCACCAGCTGACAGGGAGGACGGAGACCCAGTACTTC. It encodes CASSHQLTGRTETQYF. V is TRBV4-1 and J is TRBJ2-5; D is possibly TRBD1 (7 bases). Trimming took 3 bases from V and 5 from J, leaving 19 bases between them. Germline V gene lookup returns CDR1 MGHRA and CDR2 YSYEKL. This CDR3 spans 16 amino acids.

The chain links TRBV10-3 to TRBJ1-3, with D possibly matching TRBD1 (5 bases). The V gene's germline CDR1 is ENHRY and CDR2 SYGVKD. Trimming left V 6 bases short and J 0 bases short, with 12 bases between. The CDR3 runs 15 residues. DNA for the CDR3: TGTGCCATCAGCAACAGGCAGGGCTCTGGAAACACCATATATTTT. Translation gives CAISNRQGSGNTIYF.